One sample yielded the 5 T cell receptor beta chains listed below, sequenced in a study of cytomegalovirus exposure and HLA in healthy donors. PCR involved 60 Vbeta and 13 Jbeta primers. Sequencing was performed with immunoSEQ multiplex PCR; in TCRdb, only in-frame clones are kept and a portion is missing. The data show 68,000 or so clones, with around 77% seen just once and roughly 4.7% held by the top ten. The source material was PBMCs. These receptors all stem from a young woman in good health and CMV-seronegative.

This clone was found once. The CDR3 DNA is TGTGCCAGCCAGTGGGACAGGGGAGGCGGACAGCCCCAGCATTTT. Protein: CASQWDRGGGQPQHF. The chain couples TRBV2 to TRBJ1-5, with TRBD1 matching 10 bases. Germline V gene data show CDR1 as SNHLY and CDR2 as FYNNEI. Trimming at V came to 8 bases and at J to 7 bases, leaving 11 bases not matched to a gene. This CDR3 comprises 15 residues.

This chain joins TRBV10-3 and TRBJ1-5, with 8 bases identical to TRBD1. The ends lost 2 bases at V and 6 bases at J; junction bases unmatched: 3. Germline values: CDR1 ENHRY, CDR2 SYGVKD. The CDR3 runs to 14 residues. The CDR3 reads CAISEAGGSQPQHF. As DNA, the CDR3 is TGTGCCATCAGTGAGGCAGGGGGCAGTCAGCCCCAGCATTTT.

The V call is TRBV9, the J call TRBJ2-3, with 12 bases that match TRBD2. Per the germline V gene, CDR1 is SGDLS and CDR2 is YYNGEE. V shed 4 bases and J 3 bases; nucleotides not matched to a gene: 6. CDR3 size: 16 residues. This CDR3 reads CASSSRTSGTTDTQYF. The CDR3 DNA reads TGTGCCAGCAGCAGCCGGACTAGCGGGACTACAGATACGCAGTATTTT.

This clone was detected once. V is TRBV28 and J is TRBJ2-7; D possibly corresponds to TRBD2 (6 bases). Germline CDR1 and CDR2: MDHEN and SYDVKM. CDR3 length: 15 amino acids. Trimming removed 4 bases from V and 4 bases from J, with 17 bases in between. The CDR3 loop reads CASSSYGGIGYEQYF. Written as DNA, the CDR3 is TGTGCCAGCAGTTCTTACGGAGGGATAGGGTACGAGCAGTACTTC.

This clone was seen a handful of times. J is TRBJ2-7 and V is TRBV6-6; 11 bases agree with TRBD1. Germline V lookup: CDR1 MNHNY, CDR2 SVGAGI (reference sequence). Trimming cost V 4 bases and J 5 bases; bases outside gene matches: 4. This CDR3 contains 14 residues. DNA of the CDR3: TGTGCCAGCAGTTCCGGGACAGGGGGTGACGAGCAGTACTTC. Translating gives CASSSGTGGDEQYF.